Shown below are 5 T cell receptor beta chains from a single sample sequenced in a study of CD8 T cells in Susac syndrome. An input of roughly 0.5 to 1 ug of RNA was subjected to reverse transcription using random hexamers. MiXCR, applied by TCRdb to the immunoSEQ multiplex PCR reads, yields one record per CDR3 protein. The table records roughly 200,000 distinct CDR3 sequences, 90% to 97% of them present only once. The sample consisted of CD4+ T cells from PBMCs. These receptors originate from a human donor with multiple sclerosis.

The V call is TRBV27, the J call TRBJ1-1; no definite D call. Germline CDR1 and CDR2: MNHEY and SMNVEV (reference sequence). With 5 bases removed from V and 0 bases from J, the gap between germline ends came to 10 bases. The CDR3 is made up of 14 amino acids. The CDR3 nucleotides are TGTGCCAGCAGTATCGAGAATATGAACACTGAAGCTTTCTTT. Translated: CASSIENMNTEAFF.

The chain has TRBV20-1 and TRBJ2-1; 10 bases are shared with TRBD2. The CDR3 has 18 residues. The germline CDR1 and CDR2 sequences are DFQATT and SNEGSKA (reference sequence). The V gene end was trimmed by 3 bases and the J gene end by 6 bases; junction bases not matched to a gene: 17. The DNA of the CDR3 is TGCAGTGCTAGGTTTCCGGGACTAGCGTTGAGGTCTACCAATGAGCAGTTCTTC. It specifies CSARFPGLALRSTNEQFF.

This chain links TRBV30 with TRBJ2-1; 10 bases are a match to TRBD2. Trimming at V came to 7 bases and at J to 10 bases, leaving 7 bases not matched to a gene. The germline V gene has CDR1 GTSNPN and CDR2 SVGIG (reference sequence). CDR3 length: 12 amino acids. CDR3 protein: CAFTTAGGEQFF. The CDR3, as DNA: TGTGCCTTCACCACAGCGGGGGGGGAGCAGTTCTTC.

This clonotype was recorded once. The V gene is TRBV6-2 or TRBV6-3, the J gene TRBJ1-6; D ambiguous. V gave up 10 bases and J gave up 10 bases, with 14 bases separating them. The CDR3 consists of 12 residues. Per the germline V gene, CDR1 is MNHEY and CDR2 is SVGEGT. CDR3 loop: CATNDGRSPLHF. The CDR3 region has the DNA TGTGCCACAAACGACGGGAGATCACCCCTCCACTTT.

This chain joins TRBV30 and TRBJ1-2; 7 positions agree with TRBD1. The V gene's germline CDR1 is GTSNPN and CDR2 SVGIG (reference sequence). There are 12 residues in the CDR3. V was clipped by 4 bases and J by 6 bases; unmatched bases: 5. The DNA of the CDR3 is TGTGCCTGGACATTCGACAGGGATGGCTACACCTTC. Translation gives CAWTFDRDGYTF.